This TCR beta chain was recovered during a study of cytomegalovirus exposure and HLA in healthy donors. Across the study: The early release's HLA-typed donors yielded tens of millions of unique TCRs.

Study conclusions and caveats: Productive rates of about 90% or about 30% were seen for most TCR beta V segments in an earlier analysis.

The PCR used 60 Vbeta and 13 Jbeta primers. Original processing notes: In a later analysis, of approximately 81 million unique beta chains, roughly 9.9 million appeared in at least two donors. Profiling relied on immunoSEQ multiplex PCR, and the TCRdb table lists in-frame clones only, not all of them. V and J calls and clone size are as listed in that table; D and trimming were resolved from the DNA. The sample has 170,000 or so clones, almost 85% seen once. As for this clone: Antigen unknown.

V lost 4 bases and J lost 0, with 10 bases in between. In germline, CDR1 is SGHNT, CDR2 YYREEE (reference sequence). The CDR3 extends over 14 amino acids. The genes are TRBV5-4 and TRBJ1-1; D unresolved. Material for sequencing was PBMCs. The receptor was derived from a boy aged 2 to 10 in good health and CMV-seronegative. In DNA, the CDR3 is TGTGCCAGCAGCAACACAGAGATGAACACTGAAGCTTTCTTT. Translated, it gives CASSNTEMNTEAFF.